This TCR beta chain derives from a study of blood T cell repertoires in COVID-19. CDR3 length equals 14 residues. V dropped 6 bases and J dropped 4; count of bases not matched to a gene: 6. Germline lookup yields CDR1 LGHDT and CDR2 YNNKEL (reference sequence). Original methodology: Amplification with reference gene primers provided the estimates of nucleated cell counts. The data were produced by immunoSEQ multiplex PCR, yet TCRdb's version contains in-frame clones alone and is incomplete. Clone size and the V and J calls come from that table; the DNA yielded D and trimming. The sample records about 320,000 clones, roughly nine tenths being singletons.

The receptor's source is a man aged 60 to 75 who had recovered from COVID-19. Specimen: PBMCs or T cells enriched from blood (not recorded which). The V and J genes are TRBV3-1 (or the pseudogene TRBV3-2) and TRBJ1-5; 7 bases are a match to TRBD1. CDR3 in DNA: TGTGCCAGCAGTCGACAGGGAGGTAATCAGCCCCAGCATTTT. Its protein product is CASSRQGGNQPQHF.